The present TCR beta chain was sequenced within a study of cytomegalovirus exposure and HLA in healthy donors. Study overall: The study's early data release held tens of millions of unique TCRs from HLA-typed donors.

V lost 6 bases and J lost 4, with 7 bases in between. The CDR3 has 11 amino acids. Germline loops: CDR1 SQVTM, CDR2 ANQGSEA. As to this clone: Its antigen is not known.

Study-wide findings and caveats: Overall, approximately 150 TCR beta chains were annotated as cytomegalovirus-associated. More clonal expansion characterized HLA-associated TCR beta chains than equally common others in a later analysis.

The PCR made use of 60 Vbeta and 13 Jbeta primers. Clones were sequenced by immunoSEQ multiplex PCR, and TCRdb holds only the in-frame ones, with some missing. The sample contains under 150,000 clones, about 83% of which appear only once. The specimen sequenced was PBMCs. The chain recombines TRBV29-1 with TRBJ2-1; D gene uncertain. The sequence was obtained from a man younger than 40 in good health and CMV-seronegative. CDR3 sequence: CSVHLYNEQFF. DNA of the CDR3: TGCAGCGTCCACTTATACAATGAGCAGTTCTTC.